This record covers a single TCR beta chain. No antigen is known for it. Using a constant-region primer together with ProtoScript II reverse transcriptase, TCR beta cDNA was made from 500 ng of total RNA. Researchers made the TCR beta libraries by running three nested multiplex PCR rounds with slightly modified ARM-PCR. In the first two PCR rounds, TRBV1-TRBV30 forward primers were paired with a C-beta reverse primer, and each round lasted about 9 cycles. One entry per CDR3 protein, called by TCRdb with MiXCR from the multiplex PCR reads. The sample yields 45,000 to 65,000 distinct CDR3 sequences, about 80% seen once. V dropped 5 bases and J dropped 3 bases, with 25 bases sitting between them. The CDR3 runs to 18 residues. Looked up from germline, CDR1 is SGHRS and CDR2 is YFSETQ. These data originate in a study of tumor-infiltrating lymphocytes in primary liver carcinoma. Between roughly 20 and 30 mg of unsorted bulk tissue served as the source from which RNA and DNA were co-extracted. Without exception, tumor samples held over 80% viable tumor cells.

Study-wide points: Tumors had a significantly higher top-250-clone fraction than blood (p = 0.039). Found in all five tumor regions were only about 7.5-24% of top clones.

The origin of this receptor is a man in his forties with primary liver carcinoma and hepatitis B virus infection. The chain has TRBV5-1 and TRBJ2-3; a weak D match, TRBD1 (5 bases). Sequencing was carried out using liver tumor tissue from sampling region 5. Stated subset: tumor region T5, tumor centre. The CDR3 is CASSFGHRLETLTDTQYF. The CDR3, as DNA: TGCGCCAGCAGTTTTGGACACCGACTGGAAACCCTAACAGATACGCAGTATTTT.